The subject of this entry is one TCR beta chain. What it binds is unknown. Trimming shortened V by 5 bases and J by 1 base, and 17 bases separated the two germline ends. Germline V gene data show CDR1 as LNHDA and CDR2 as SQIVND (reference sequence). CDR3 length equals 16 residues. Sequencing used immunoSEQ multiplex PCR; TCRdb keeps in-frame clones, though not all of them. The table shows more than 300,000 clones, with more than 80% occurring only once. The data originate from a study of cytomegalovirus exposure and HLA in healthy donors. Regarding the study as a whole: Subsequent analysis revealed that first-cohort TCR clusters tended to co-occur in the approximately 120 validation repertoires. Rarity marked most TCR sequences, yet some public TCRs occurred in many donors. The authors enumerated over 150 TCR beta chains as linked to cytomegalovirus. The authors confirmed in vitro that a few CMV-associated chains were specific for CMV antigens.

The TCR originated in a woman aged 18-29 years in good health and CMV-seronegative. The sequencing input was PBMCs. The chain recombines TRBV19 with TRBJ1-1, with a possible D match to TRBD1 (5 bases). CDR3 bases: TGTGCCAGTAGTTCTTCCGGGGGATTGACGAACACTGAAGCTTTCTTT. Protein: CASSSSGGLTNTEAFF.